This T cell receptor (beta chain) was recovered during a study of cytomegalovirus exposure and HLA in healthy donors (dated by TCRdb to about 2017). Background for the entire study: According to an earlier analysis of several hundred of the donors, about 179 million T cells yielded roughly 110 million unique TCR beta sequences and 276 Gb of sequence data. An early release that covered fewer than 800 HLA-typed donors contained approximately 290 gigabases of sequencing data and approximately 85 million unique TCR sequences. The genetic ancestry cluster associated with self-reported Caucasian donors included around four fifths of the roughly 380 genotyped donors. The study aimed to test whether cataloging public T cell receptors could reveal signatures of past pathogen exposure. The T cell repertoires of 550 to 850 subjects were profiled by immunosequencing and related to cytomegalovirus serostatus. In addition to the first cohort of hundreds of subjects, a separate validation cohort of 130 or so different subjects was used. To predict cytomegalovirus infection status, the study brought together high-throughput TCR immunosequencing, statistical association of individual TCRs with disease status, and machine learning. In a later analysis, previously published TCR beta repertoires from several hundred donors were re-analyzed and high-resolution HLA genotyping was added so that TCR occurrence patterns could be studied. Rather than drawing on any new phenotypic data, the later analysis identified candidate immune exposures from TCR beta sequences and the way those sequences occurred across donors. In an earlier analysis of 587 of the donors, high-throughput TCR beta sequencing was used to judge whether each TCR beta V gene segment behaved as functional or pseudogenic. Donor age, sex, ethnicity and CMV serostatus were compiled alongside the repertoire data. Genome-wide SNP genotypes for about 65% of the 666 donors were used in a later genetic analysis, which treated that subset as a discovery cohort. Every discovery cohort repertoire had been produced on one sequencing platform. HLA typing covered class I and class II loci at four-digit resolution. The number of typed donors differed by locus: about 620-640 for A, B, C, DRB1 and DQB1; approximately 520 for DQA1; over 600 for DPA1; and roughly 450 for DPB1. Several DR-DQ haplotypes were treated as single units for association and clustering because of strong linkage in the cohort. Across some 400 genotyped donors of the cohort, an average of about 240,000 unique TCR beta nucleotide sequences per donor were sequenced, and roughly a sixth of those sequences were non-productive.

The investigation overall reported the following: It was suggested by the authors that the approach could potentially be generalized to other disease states and immunological phenotypes. This cohort had only TCR beta chains sequenced, and the lack of alpha or paired-chain data limited which features could be detected. Correlated functional status among segregating V segments might reflect linkage disequilibrium, but an unknown experimental factor could not be ruled out. In vitro tests confirmed that a few of the cytomegalovirus-associated TCR beta chains recognize cytomegalovirus antigens. Most CMV-associated TCR beta chains appeared to be HLA-restricted in a later analysis, and the HLA associations seemed to be driven largely by CMV exposure. In a later genetic analysis, a missense DCLRE1C variant was associated with V-gene and J-gene trimming of TCR beta chains, and the association was replicated in an independent cohort. When HLA alleles, especially DR and DQ, strongly co-occurred, TCR associations were difficult to assign to individual alleles. Most TCR sequences were observed very rarely across donors, whereas some public TCRs were present in many individuals. The sequencing pipeline was judged likely to have produced a cluster of highly shared sequence variants as a technical artifact. Because counts were too low, roughly 16 rarely observed V segments, including chromosome 9 orphons, were left out of the earlier analysis of 500 to 650 of the donors. A further reported finding was that TCR beta sequences accurately predicted the HLA-A and HLA-B alleles for most subjects in the first cohort. In a later genetic analysis, fewer N-insertions in productive TCRs were reported among donors in an Asian-associated ancestry cluster than the roughly 700-donor mean. Roughly uniform sequencing depth across donors was assumed in presence/absence analyses, although this assumption may not hold. Because the 87-base-pair reads could not distinguish some IMGT-functional V segments, including TRBV6-2 and TRBV6-3, those segments were excluded. For the cohort, immune exposure information was limited to CMV serostatus. The study listed 164 TCR beta chains as associated with cytomegalovirus. According to a later analysis, TCR association rates differed among HLA loci, with DRB1 alleles showing the most associated TCRs and HLA-C alleles showing the fewest. An earlier analysis of approximately 600 of the donors showed that most TCR beta V segments appeared in productive rearrangements either about 87% or about 30% of the time, which broadly matched IMGT annotations. A later analysis reported that several top co-occurrence clusters appeared linked to parvovirus B19, influenza, CMV and Epstein-Barr virus. Because some donors lacked HLA typing at each locus, the association tests relied only on the typed subset. At a false discovery rate of 0.05, a later analysis linked 16,951 TCR beta sequences to specific HLA alleles. A later analysis found that HLA-associated TCR beta chains were more clonally expanded and had lower generation probabilities than equally common non-associated chains. Cytomegalovirus status was reported to be diagnosed by the classifier with high specificity and sensitivity in both the original and validation cohorts.

The cohort comprised hundreds of healthy bone marrow donors. All cohort members were sampled while nominally healthy, although unrecorded immune exposures were likely present. The donor was CMV seronegative and belonged to the group of approximately 320 seronegative cohort members. Each donor provided a peripheral blood sample, and peripheral blood mononuclear cells were used for TCR beta sequencing. The Qiagen DNeasy Blood Extraction Kit was used to extract genomic DNA from the blood cell samples. Libraries were made using the immunoSEQ multiplex PCR assay. For the multiplex PCR, a mixture combining 60 forward primers for TCR Vbeta segments and 13 reverse primers for TCR Jbeta segments was used. A multiplex PCR assay on genomic DNA amplified the CDR3 region of rearranged TCR beta genes. The Illumina HiSeq System was used to sequence the amplified TCR beta libraries as 87-base-pair reads. The original methods were these. Across the 666 repertoires, a later analysis counted some 80 million unique TCR beta chains, about 10 million of which were shared by at least two donors. To remove PCR and sequencing errors, raw reads were error-corrected and collapsed into unique sequences using a nearest-neighbor algorithm that merged closely related sequences. To assign V, D and J gene segments, CDR3 sequences were aligned to IMGT reference sequences. For a sequence to be retained, a match of at least six nucleotides to both a V gene segment and a J gene segment was required. Rearrangements were called productive when the CDR3 lacked stop codons and stayed in frame with V and J; all others were non-productive. CDR3 was defined according to IMGT convention as the region running from the second conserved V-encoded cysteine to the conserved J-encoded phenylalanine. The earlier analysis of some 550 of the donors excluded any sequence lacking an unambiguous match to a single V gene segment. An earlier analysis of 587 of the donors called V segments functional above 56.7% productive rearrangements and segregating when the between-donor standard deviation exceeded 5%. To diagnose cytomegalovirus status from the catalog of TCR beta chain sequences, a statistical classification framework was built. A later analysis assigned V and J genes by comparing TCR nucleotide sequences with IMGT/GENE-DB human TR gene sequences. A later analysis assigned CDR3 sequences and most-parsimonious VDJ recombination scenarios with the TCRdist pipeline. In a later analysis, each TCR beta chain was defined by its CDR3 amino acid sequence together with its V-gene family, and reads lacking a unique V-gene family were excluded. As a way to deal with suspected cross-contamination and a sequencing artifact, a later analysis dropped 450 to 600 nucleotide sequences that were highly shared and had low generation probability. In a later analysis, a clonal expansion index for each public chain was calculated from normalized within-repertoire ranks of inferred template counts. In a later analysis, generation probabilities were computed using a VDJ recombination model fitted to out-of-frame rearrangements, and the results were checked against IGoR. A later analysis scored TCR-TCR, TCR-HLA and TCR-CMV co-occurrence with hypergeometric tests, applying a repertoire-size bias correction to TCR pairs. False discovery rates were estimated in a later analysis by permuting HLA or CMV assignments 20 times. A later analysis grouped co-occurring TCRs with DBSCAN, adding TCRdist sequence similarity when clustering within HLA-allele-positive subsets. Repertoires with fewer than 30,000 or more than 120,000 public chains, plus five repertoires with anomalous nucleotide sharing, were excluded from co-occurrence clustering. TCRdb's version of the immuneACCESS table is confined to in-frame rearrangements and falls short of the full clone set. An unresolved V gene accounts for under half of the shortfall where checked; the remainder is of unknown origin. V and J calls plus clone size are reproduced from that table; the DNA served to infer D and trimming. A total of under 150,000 clones appear in this sample, roughly 82% of them only once. 1% to 1.5% of the sample is in the top ten clones.

CDR3 length: 12 amino acids, cysteine to phenylalanine. Only the CDR3 region is kept as DNA, spanning 36 bases read in frame from base 1. V sheds 4 bases and J sheds 5 bases, leaving 8 bases between their ends. In the germline V gene (reference sequence), CDR1 corresponds to MNHEY and CDR2 to SMNVEV. Worth noting for this clone: Its antigen remains unidentified. No base-level quality is on record; no much larger clone is a single base apart. In the same sample, other DNA sequences code for this CDR3.

Specimen: PBMCs. The sequence came from a boy under 18 in good health and CMV-seronegative. The V gene is TRBV27 and the J gene is TRBJ2-5, with the D gene call left open. The CDR3 region: CASSYPGETQYF. The nucleotide sequence is TGTGCCAGCAGTTACCCCGGGGAGACCCAGTACTTC.